This T cell receptor (beta chain) was sequenced during a study of blood T cell repertoires in COVID-19. Study at large: The origin of the acute and convalescent COVID-19 samples was the United States, Italy and Spain. T cells, B-cell-depleted T cells, or PBMCs provided the cDNA or gDNA that served as material.

Per the germline V gene, CDR1 is LNHDA and CDR2 is SQIVND (reference sequence). The CDR3 is 16 amino acids. Trimming cost V 5 bases and J 5 bases; bases outside gene matches: 7. Per the original methods: Reference gene primers were amplified, and this amplification served to estimate nucleated cell counts. Sequencing was performed with immunoSEQ multiplex PCR; in TCRdb, only in-frame clones are kept and a portion is missing. V, J and clone size derive from that table, while D and trimming were established from the DNA sequence. The sample lists around 260,000 clones; under 90% were seen once. Sequencing was performed on peripheral blood. J is TRBJ2-1 and V is TRBV19; 12 bases are a match to TRBD2. The receptor comes from a man between 60 and 70 years old with acute or convalescent COVID-19. This CDR3 reads CASSPYLAGGHNEQFF. CDR3 sequence (DNA): TGTGCCAGTAGTCCCTACCTAGCGGGGGGGCACAATGAGCAGTTCTTC.